This TCR beta chain derives from a study of cytomegalovirus exposure and HLA in healthy donors (dated by TCRdb to 2015 to 2018). Regarding the complete study: An earlier analysis of several hundred of the donors reported 276 Gb of sequence data and 100 million to 120 million unique TCR beta sequences obtained from about 179 million T cells. All discovery cohort repertoires had been generated using a single sequencing platform. A separate validation cohort of 100 to 150 different subjects was used in addition to the roughly 670-subject first cohort. Both class I and class II loci were covered by HLA typing, at four-digit resolution. The later analysis used no new phenotypic data to find candidate immune exposures, relying instead on TCR beta sequences and their occurrence across donors. A later analysis re-analyzed previously published TCR beta repertoires from about 730 donors and added high-resolution HLA genotyping to study TCR occurrence patterns. Using immunosequencing, the study profiled T cell repertoires from 666 subjects and related those repertoires to cytomegalovirus serostatus. High-throughput TCR immunosequencing, statistical association of individual TCRs with disease status, and machine learning were combined to predict cytomegalovirus infection status. The study was designed to test whether signatures of past pathogen exposure could be identified by cataloging public T cell receptors. Among the approximately 400 genotyped donors, roughly 80% belonged to the genetic ancestry cluster associated with self-reported Caucasian donors. Because of strong linkage in the cohort, five DR-DQ haplotypes were treated as single units for association and clustering. Across around 400 genotyped donors of the cohort, an average of roughly 200,000 unique TCR beta nucleotide sequences per donor were sequenced, and roughly 20% of those sequences were non-productive. The number of typed donors differed by locus: about 620-630 for A, B, C, DRB1 and DQB1; some 500 for DQA1; some 590 for DPA1; and about 450 for DPB1. To decide whether each TCR beta V gene segment behaved as functional or pseudogenic, an earlier analysis of some 600 of the donors relied on high-throughput TCR beta sequencing. Roughly 300 gigabases of sequencing data and roughly 90 million unique TCR sequences were included in an early release covering over 600 HLA-typed donors. Donor age, sex, ethnicity and CMV serostatus were collected together with the repertoire data. A later genetic analysis took genome-wide SNP genotypes for about 65% of the roughly 670 donors and used that subset as a discovery cohort. What the study reported, not specific to this receptor: The earlier analysis of about 600 of the donors excluded around 17 rarely observed V segments, including chromosome 9 orphons, because counts were too low. The cohort was sequenced for TCR beta chains only, and without alpha or paired-chain data the features that could be detected were limited. Several of the top co-occurrence clusters appeared to be linked to parvovirus B19, influenza, CMV and Epstein-Barr virus, according to a later analysis. A later analysis associated 15,000 to 20,000 TCR beta sequences with specific HLA alleles at a false discovery rate of 0.05. The only immune exposure information available for the cohort was CMV serostatus. A total of fewer than 200 TCR beta chains were listed by the study as associated with cytomegalovirus. Most CMV-associated TCR beta chains appeared to be HLA-restricted in a later analysis, and the HLA associations seemed to be driven largely by CMV exposure. Assigning TCR associations to individual alleles was difficult when HLA alleles, especially DR and DQ, strongly co-occurred. A cluster of highly shared sequence variants was judged likely to be a technical artifact of the sequencing pipeline. It was suggested by the authors that the approach could potentially be generalized to other disease states and immunological phenotypes. Most TCR sequences were observed very rarely across donors, whereas some public TCRs were present in many individuals. An association between a missense DCLRE1C variant and V-gene and J-gene trimming of TCR beta chains was found in a later genetic analysis and replicated in an independent cohort. Broadly in line with IMGT annotations, most TCR beta V segments showed up in productive rearrangements about 87% or about 30% of the time in an earlier analysis of several hundred of the donors. A further reported finding was that TCR beta sequences accurately predicted the HLA-A and HLA-B alleles for most subjects in the first cohort. HLA typing was unavailable for some donors at each locus, so association tests used only the typed subset. The 87-base-pair reads could not distinguish some IMGT-functional V segments, including TRBV6-2 and TRBV6-3, so those segments were excluded. A later genetic analysis reported fewer N-insertions in productive TCRs among donors in an Asian-associated ancestry cluster than the 666-donor mean. Sequencing depth was assumed to be roughly uniform across donors in the presence/absence analyses, though that assumption may not hold. The classifier was reported to diagnose cytomegalovirus status with high specificity and sensitivity in both the original and validation cohorts. In a later analysis, HLA-associated TCR beta chains were found to be more clonally expanded and to have lower generation probabilities than equally common non-associated chains. A few of the identified cytomegalovirus-associated TCR beta chains were confirmed in vitro to be specific for cytomegalovirus antigens. In a later analysis, the rate of TCR association differed among HLA loci, with DRB1 alleles having the most associated TCRs and HLA-C alleles having the fewest. Correlated functional status among segregating V segments might reflect linkage disequilibrium, but an unknown experimental factor could not be ruled out.

The protocol used for the library was the immunoSEQ multiplex PCR assay. A mixture of 60 forward primers for TCR Vbeta segments and 13 reverse primers for TCR Jbeta segments was used in the multiplex PCR. Amplification of the CDR3 region of rearranged TCR beta genes was performed with a multiplex PCR assay on genomic DNA. The amplified TCR beta libraries were sequenced on the Illumina HiSeq System as 87-base-pair reads. Under the source paper's analysis protocol: In a later analysis, roughly 80 million unique TCR beta chains were counted across the roughly 610 repertoires, and approximately 11 million of these chains were shared by at least two donors. To remove PCR and sequencing errors, raw reads were error-corrected and collapsed into unique sequences using a nearest-neighbor algorithm that merged closely related sequences. V, D and J gene segments were assigned by aligning CDR3 sequences to IMGT reference sequences. For a sequence to be retained, a match of at least six nucleotides to both a V gene segment and a J gene segment was required. A rearrangement counted as productive if the CDR3 had no stop codons and remained in frame with V and J, and every other rearrangement counted as non-productive. Following IMGT convention, CDR3 was defined as the stretch from the second conserved V-encoded cysteine up to the conserved J-encoded phenylalanine. The earlier analysis of about 560 of the donors excluded any sequence lacking an unambiguous match to a single V gene segment. In an earlier analysis of almost 600 of the donors, a V segment was called functional when productive rearrangements were above 56.7%, and segregating when the standard deviation between donors exceeded 5%. A statistical classification framework was developed to diagnose cytomegalovirus status using the catalog of TCR beta chain sequences. V and J gene assignment, in a later analysis, came from comparing TCR nucleotide sequences with IMGT/GENE-DB human TR gene sequences. In a later analysis, CDR3 sequences and most-parsimonious VDJ recombination scenarios were assigned using the TCRdist pipeline. In a later analysis, every TCR beta chain was defined by the combination of its CDR3 amino acid sequence and its V-gene family, and reads without a unique V-gene family were dropped. To address suspected cross-contamination and a sequencing artifact, a later analysis removed 592 highly shared, low-generation-probability nucleotide sequences. A later analysis calculated a clonal expansion index for each public chain from normalized within-repertoire ranks of inferred template counts. In a later analysis, generation probabilities were computed with a VDJ recombination model fitted to out-of-frame rearrangements, and the resulting probabilities were checked against IGoR. A later analysis scored TCR-TCR, TCR-HLA and TCR-CMV co-occurrence with hypergeometric tests, applying a repertoire-size bias correction to TCR pairs. In a later analysis, false discovery rates were estimated by permuting HLA or CMV assignments 20 times. In a later analysis, co-occurring TCRs were grouped using DBSCAN, and TCRdist sequence similarity was added for clustering within HLA-allele-positive subsets. Repertoires with fewer than 30,000 or more than 120,000 public chains were left out of co-occurrence clustering, as were four to six repertoires with anomalous nucleotide sharing. This is the immuneACCESS table as TCRdb keeps it, with only in-frame sequences that have V and J called. A part of the clones is gone; compared with another copy, unresolved V genes explain less than half, and the rest is unexplained. V, J and clone size reflect that table, while D and trimming were determined from the DNA. The sample profile shows some 140,000 clones; roughly 74% of them were found once. The ten largest clonotypes hold approximately 3% of the sample.

The cohort consisted of 670 or so healthy bone marrow donors. At the time of sampling, all cohort members were nominally healthy, though unrecorded immune exposures were likely present. The donor was CMV seronegative and was included in the group of around 320 seronegative cohort members. Every donor gave a peripheral blood sample, and the peripheral blood mononuclear cells from that sample were used for TCR beta sequencing. Genomic DNA was extracted from the blood cell samples with the Qiagen DNeasy Blood Extraction Kit. CDR3 length: 19 amino acids, cysteine to phenylalanine. The read is trimmed to its CDR3 DNA, 57 bases read in frame from base 1. According to the germline V gene (reference sequence), CDR1 reads SEHNR and CDR2 reads FQNEAQ. V and J lose 1 base and 5 bases, and a span of 24 bases separates them. A remark on this clone: This receptor's antigen is unknown. No base qualities exist here, and no much larger clone lies one base off it.

The chain links TRBV7-9 with TRBJ1-5, with TRBD1 as a weak D call on 6 bases. The sample taken for sequencing was PBMCs. This TCR came from a man in his late teens or twenties in good health and CMV-seronegative. The CDR3 here reads CASSLGPSGGGAWYQPQHF. The DNA sequence follows: TGTGCCAGCAGCTTAGGGCCCTCGGGGGGGGGCGCCTGGTATCAGCCCCAGCATTTT. The full variable domain, completed from the reference TRBV7-9 and TRBJ1-5 proteins outside the CDR3, reads DTGVSQNPRHKITKRGQNVTFRCDPISEHNRLYWYRQTLGQGPEFLTYFQNEAQLEKSRLLSDRFSAERPKGSFSTLEIQRTEQGDSAMYLCASSLGPSGGGAWYQPQHFGDGTRLSIL.